These 26 T cell receptor beta chains share one sample of origin, sequenced in a study of T-cell reconstitution after alpha-beta-depleted transplantation in children. Library preparation (for TCRbeta) was performed with unique molecular identifiers. TCRdb processed the PCR reads anew with MiXCR; each CDR3 protein has one entry. This sample has around 400,000 distinct CDR3 sequences; approximately 10% occur once, and the top ten carry 4.5% to 7%. Source: PBMCs from the stem cell graft donor, taken from the stem cell graft. These receptors were taken from a human donor who donated a stem cell graft to a child with acute myeloid leukemia.

This clonotype was observed a single time. A read error may be the cause here, since a much bigger clone is one base away. CDR3 sequence reads: CAIRLMNAGELFF. CDR3 sequence (DNA): TGTGCCATCAGACTGATGAACGCCGGGGAGCTGTTTTTT. The chain links TRBV10-3 to TRBJ2-2, with D hard to call. The CDR3 sequence is 13 residues long. Per germline, CDR1 ENHRY and CDR2 SYGVKD.

This clonotype was recorded at least ten times. The chain joins TRBV20-1 to TRBJ1-5; D gene unclear. The CDR3 consists of 12 residues. The germline V gene encodes CDR1 DFQATT and CDR2 SNEGSKA (reference sequence). Trimming pared 3 bases from V and 1 base from J, leaving 4 bases between. The chain's CDR3 is CSASRSNQPQHF. DNA for the CDR3: TGCAGTGCTAGTCGCAGCAATCAGCCCCAGCATTTT.

This clonotype occurred many times. The chain is built from TRBV21-1 and TRBJ2-7; TRBD1 is the table's D call, not checked against the DNA. TRBV21-1 is a known pseudogene. CDR3 length equals 11 residues. The CDR3 DNA reads as TGTGCCAGCAGAGGGGGGTGCGAGCAGTACGTC. Translating it yields CASRGGCEQYV.

This chain links TRBV20-1 with TRBJ2-5; 13 nucleotides match TRBD2. J lost 3 bases, V lost 6 bases, and 4 bases had no gene match. The CDR3 covers 14 residues. Germline CDR1 reads DFQATT; CDR2 reads SNEGSKA (reference sequence). The CDR3 DNA sequence: TGCAGTGCCCAGACTAGCGGGGGGAAAGAGACCCAGTACTTC. It specifies CSAQTSGGKETQYF.

This chain links TRBV5-8 with TRBJ2-2; 9 bases are shared with TRBD2. Germline lookup yields CDR1 SGHTS and CDR2 YDEGEE. This CDR3 region has 17 residues. Unmatched junction bases numbered 9, after V lost 1 base and J lost 5 bases. CDR3 residues: CASSLKAGGRRTGELFF. In nucleotides, the CDR3 is TGTGCCAGCAGCTTGAAAGCGGGGGGCCGGAGGACCGGGGAGCTGTTTTTT.

This clonotype has just a few counts. The V call is TRBV27, the J call TRBJ2-5, with 10 bases that match TRBD1. V gave up 6 bases and J gave up 5 bases; unmatched junction bases: 9. Germline V gene sequence: CDR1 MNHEY, CDR2 SMNVEV (reference sequence). The CDR3 length is 15 residues. DNA for the CDR3: TGTGCCAGCAGCGACCGGGACAGGGGTATCGAGACCCAGTACTTC. Its protein product is CASSDRDRGIETQYF.

This chain uses TRBV10-3 with TRBJ2-1; D is possibly TRBD2 (6 bases). V was pared by 7 bases and J by 8 bases, with 18 bases between. The germline CDR1 and CDR2 sequences are ENHRY and SYGVKD. The CDR3 contains 14 residues. This CDR3 reads CAITTGGNHDEQFF. The CDR3 region has the DNA TGTGCCATCACTACCGGCGGGAATCACGATGAGCAGTTCTTC.

There are many counts of this clonotype. The CDR3 loop reads CASSESFNEQFF. DNA of the CDR3: TGTGCCAGCAGTGAAAGCTTCAATGAGCAGTTCTTC. V gene TRBV25-1 combines with J gene TRBJ2-1; no firm D call. CDR1 is MGHDK and CDR2 is SYGVNS in the germline V gene. Trimming removed 2 bases from V and 6 bases from J, with 5 bases in between. CDR3 length equals 12 residues.

The gene calls are TRBV29-1 and TRBJ1-2; a weak D match, TRBD1 (5 bases). The length of the CDR3 is 14 residues. V lost 3 bases, J lost 1 base, and 12 bases lay in between. The germline gives CDR1 SQVTM, CDR2 ANQGSEA. Here the CDR3 DNA reads TGCAGCGTTGAGGGGGGGGATAATAACTATGGCTACACCTTC. Translated, it gives CSVEGGDNNYGYTF.

This clonotype was counted at least ten times. The chain carries TRBV7-3 and TRBJ2-2, with D maybe TRBD2 (5 bases). The CDR3 covers 15 residues. Per the germline V gene, CDR1 is SGHTA and CDR2 is FQGTGA. V dropped 5 bases and J dropped 3 bases, with 13 bases sitting between them. Here the CDR3 reads CASSPISAYTGELFF. The DNA for the CDR3 is TGTGCCAGCAGCCCGATTAGCGCATACACCGGGGAGCTGTTTTTT.

Ten or more counts support this clonotype. The chain combines TRBV9 with TRBJ2-1; no definite D call. The length of the CDR3 is 14 residues. V was pared by 1 base and J by 10 bases, with 15 bases between. CDR1 and CDR2 from the germline V gene are SGDLS and YYNGEE. CDR3 bases: TGTGCCAGCAGCGTAAGTTCCAGTCTGGGGGAGCAGTTCTTC. This encodes CASSVSSSLGEQFF.

The chain employs TRBV20-1 and TRBJ2-5; 9 nucleotides match TRBD2. This CDR3 has 14 amino acids. With 3 bases clipped from V and 4 bases from J, the junction kept 6 bases outside the gene matches. In germline, CDR1 is DFQATT, CDR2 SNEGSKA (reference sequence). CDR3 coding DNA: TGCAGTGCTAGGCCTCCGGGACTAGCAGAGACCCAGTACTTC. Translation gives CSARPPGLAETQYF.

This clonotype was seen repeatedly, ten times or more. The chain joins TRBV29-1 to TRBJ2-3; D is possibly TRBD2 (6 bases). This CDR3 comprises 12 residues. Germline CDR1 SQVTM, CDR2 ANQGSEA. Trimming cost V 7 bases and J 2 bases, with 10 bases left between them. The CDR3 spells CSARRATDTQYF. DNA of the CDR3: TGCAGCGCTCGGAGGGCCACAGATACGCAGTATTTT.

The chain carries TRBV20-1 and TRBJ2-5, with 8 bases matching TRBD2. In germline, CDR1 is DFQATT, CDR2 SNEGSKA (reference sequence). The J segment lost 4 bases and the V segment lost 3 bases, leaving 4 bases of the junction unmatched. CDR3 size: 13 residues. The CDR3 DNA reads TGCAGTGCTAGCGGGGGGGCATCAGAGACCCAGTACTTC. The encoded protein is CSASGGASETQYF.

This chain connects TRBV12-3 or TRBV12-4 to TRBJ1-1, with D maybe TRBD1 (5 bases). Deletions cut 2 bases from V and 5 bases from J, with 15 bases between. This CDR3 has 15 residues. The CDR3 protein is CASSLRSGGGTEAFF. CDR3 nucleotides: TGTGCCAGCAGTTTAAGGTCGGGGGGAGGTACTGAAGCTTTCTTT.

This clonotype showed up many times. DNA for the CDR3: TGTGCCAGCAGCCTCCCCCCCACAGATACGCAGTATTTT. It yields the protein CASSLPPTDTQYF. The chain employs TRBV13 and TRBJ2-3, with D uncertain. Germline V gives CDR1 PRHDT, CDR2 FYEKMQ (reference sequence). V was trimmed by 5 bases and J by 2 bases, leaving 8 bases between them. The CDR3 runs 13 residues.

This chain uses TRBV20-1 with TRBJ2-5; a possible D gene is TRBD2 (6 bases). V dropped 1 base and J dropped 7 bases, with 16 bases sitting between them. Germline CDR1 is DFQATT and CDR2 is SNEGSKA (reference sequence). The CDR3 covers 14 residues. Here the CDR3 reads CSARVASVYGTQYF. In DNA, the CDR3 is TGCAGTGCTAGAGTGGCTAGCGTTTATGGGACCCAGTACTTC.

This clonotype showed up many times. The rearrangement links TRBV20-1 to TRBJ2-1, with D possibly being TRBD2 (6 bases). The length of the CDR3 is 15 residues. CDR1 and CDR2 (germline): DFQATT, SNEGSKA (reference sequence). Trimming stripped 1 base from V and 7 bases from J, with 17 bases between. CDR3 sequence reads: CSARARDRGFNEQFF. The CDR3, as DNA: TGCAGTGCTAGAGCCCGGGACCGGGGGTTTAATGAGCAGTTCTTC.

This clonotype has just a few counts. The chain uses TRBV25-1 and TRBJ1-5, with 9 bases identical to TRBD1. Germline lookup yields CDR1 MGHDK and CDR2 SYGVNS. V shed 5 bases and J 2 bases; nucleotides not matched to a gene: 4. The CDR3 is 15 residues long. The CDR3 region is CASSTRDRGNQPQHF. The CDR3 DNA reads as TGTGCCAGCAGTACCCGGGACAGGGGCAATCAGCCCCAGCATTTT.

V is TRBV6-5 and J is TRBJ2-7; 11 positions match TRBD2. Trimming at V came to 2 bases and at J to 7 bases, leaving 7 bases not matched to a gene. The V gene's germline CDR1 is MNHEY and CDR2 SVGAGI. The CDR3 runs to 15 residues. The CDR3 sequence: CASSYGSGGAYEQYV. The DNA of the CDR3 is TGTGCCAGCAGTTACGGTAGCGGGGGGGCGTATGAGCAGTACGTC.

This clonotype appeared many times. The chain combines TRBV7-2 with TRBJ2-5; D gene unclear. Germline V gene data show CDR1 as SGHTA and CDR2 as FQGNSA. The V and J ends lost 5 bases and 1 base respectively, with 5 bases between them. The CDR3 loop spans 12 amino acids. CDR3 region: CASSRPQETQYF. The CDR3 bases are TGTGCCAGCAGCCGCCCCCAAGAGACCCAGTACTTC.

The chain uses TRBV4-3 and TRBJ2-1, with TRBD2 as a possible D gene (5 bases). Trimming took 2 bases from V and 4 from J, leaving 21 bases between them. Germline V lookup: CDR1 LGHNA, CDR2 YSLEER. The CDR3 spans 18 residues. CDR3: CASSQRFWGEDGYNEQFF. As DNA, the CDR3 is TGCGCCAGCAGCCAACGTTTCTGGGGAGAAGACGGTTACAATGAGCAGTTCTTC.

This clonotype has more than one count but fewer than ten. V and J are TRBV20-1 and TRBJ1-2; D call uncertain. Trimming took off 2 bases at V and 8 bases at J, with 9 bases between the two ends. The CDR3 contains 11 residues. Germline V gene lookup returns CDR1 DFQATT and CDR2 SNEGSKA (reference sequence). The CDR3 here is CSARIGRGYTF. Written as DNA, the CDR3 is TGCAGTGCTAGAATCGGTCGCGGCTACACCTTC.

This clonotype occurred a few times. The chain employs TRBV7-2 and TRBJ2-1; a possible D gene is TRBD2 (6 bases). The V end lost 4 bases, the J end lost 8 bases, and 15 bases lay between the germline ends. The germline CDR1 and CDR2 sequences are SGHTA and FQGNSA. The length of the CDR3 is 14 residues. In nucleotides, the CDR3 is TGTGCCAGCAGCTCACCCCCAGGGAGGCATGAGCAGTTCTTC. It codes for CASSSPPGRHEQFF.

This clonotype was recorded many times. The V gene is TRBV5-1, the J gene TRBJ2-3; D remains ambiguous. The V end lost 3 bases, the J end lost 4 bases, and 12 bases lay between the germline ends. This CDR3 comprises 14 residues. Germline CDR1 is SGHRS and CDR2 is YFSETQ. CDR3 residues: CASSSPPPADTQYF. DNA for the CDR3: TGCGCCAGCAGCTCGCCGCCGCCGGCAGATACGCAGTATTTT.

The V gene is TRBV21-1, the J gene TRBJ2-1; the D call TRBD1 from the table was never checked on the DNA. TRBV21-1 counts as a pseudogene. The CDR3 consists of 15 residues. CDR3 nucleotide sequence: TGTGCCAGCAGCAAAGGGTCCCGACCCTACAATGAGCAGTTCTTC. Translating it yields CASSKGSRPYNEQFF.